What follows are 17 T cell receptor beta chains derived from one specimen sequenced in a study of cytomegalovirus exposure and HLA in healthy donors (dated by TCRdb to the late 2010s). Library preparation used the immunoSEQ multiplex PCR assay. TCRdb limited this immuneACCESS table to in-frame rearrangements with V and J called. A share of clones is missing; checked studies link under half to unresolved V genes, and the rest is unexplained. For this sample there are 150,000 to 200,000 clones; 75% to 90% appear just once. The leading ten clones occupy roughly 15% of the sample. Sequencing input: PBMCs. These receptors originate from a man aged 18 to 30 in good health and CMV-seropositive.

The chain links TRBV6-4 to TRBJ2-3; D remains ambiguous. This CDR3 has 16 residues. CDR1 and CDR2 (germline): MRHNA, SNTAGT. The V end lost 2 bases, the J end lost 1 base, and 13 bases lay between the germline ends. CDR3: CASSDKSPRCTDTQYF. DNA for the CDR3: TGTGCCAGCAGTGACAAATCTCCGCGGTGCACAGATACGCAGTATTTT.

As DNA, the CDR3 is TGTGCCAGCAGCTCCGGGGAGCACCCTCCCTACAATGAGCAGTTCTTC. Translated: CASSSGEHPPYNEQFF. The chain is built from TRBV7-9 and TRBJ2-1, with D possibly TRBD2 on 5 matching bases. V gave up 4 bases and J gave up 2 bases, with 15 bases separating them. The germline gives CDR1 SEHNR, CDR2 FQNEAQ (reference sequence). CDR3 size: 16 residues.

This clone came up a few times. The identical CDR3 is also encoded by other nucleotide sequences in the sample. V is TRBV28 and J is TRBJ1-5; TRBD1 agrees at 8 bases. Trimming removed 4 bases from V and 2 bases from J; junction bases left unmatched: 1. CDR1 and CDR2 from the germline V gene are MDHEN and SYDVKM. This CDR3 is built from 14 residues. The CDR3 loop is CASSSTGGNQPQHF. CDR3 sequence (DNA): TGTGCCAGCAGTTCGACAGGGGGCAATCAGCCCCAGCATTTT.

On this clone itself: Other DNA sequences within the sample encode an identical CDR3. The CDR3 spells CAWGRGLNTEAFF. The DNA for the CDR3 is TGTGCCTGGGGCAGGGGTCTGAACACTGAAGCTTTCTTT. The chain combines TRBV30 with TRBJ1-1; D possibly corresponds to TRBD1 (6 bases). V was clipped by 5 bases and J by 0 bases, with 10 bases between them. The CDR3 runs to 13 residues. CDR1 is GTSNPN, CDR2 SVGIG, per germline (reference sequence).

The chain joins TRBV2 to TRBJ2-5, with 11 bases matching TRBD2. CDR3 size: 17 residues. Germline values: CDR1 SNHLY, CDR2 FYNNEI. V gave up 6 bases and J gave up 4 bases; unmatched junction bases: 13. This chain's CDR3 is CASSRETSGSRGETQYF. The CDR3 bases are TGTGCCAGCAGCCGAGAAACTAGCGGGAGTCGGGGAGAGACCCAGTACTTC.

This clone has more than one count but fewer than ten. V gene TRBV6-1 combines with J gene TRBJ2-7; 7 bases are a match to TRBD1. Germline values: CDR1 MNHNS, CDR2 SASEGT. The CDR3 is 15 amino acids. The junction had 13 bases not matched to a gene; V was cut back by 7 bases and J by 4 bases. CDR3 coding DNA: TGTGCCAGCATGGGAAGGAACAGGGGAATTTACGAGCAGTACTTC. Its protein product is CASMGRNRGIYEQYF.

The gene calls are TRBV10-3 and TRBJ2-6, with 8 bases fitting TRBD2. CDR1 is ENHRY and CDR2 is SYGVKD in the germline V gene. The CDR3 spans 18 residues. J lost 0 bases, V lost 6 bases, and 10 bases had no gene match. CDR3: CAIREEIAGSSGANVLTF. The CDR3 nucleotides are TGTGCCATCAGGGAGGAGATAGCGGGGTCCTCTGGGGCCAACGTCCTGACTTTC.

The V and J genes are TRBV30 and TRBJ2-1; D is undetermined. Germline CDR1 GTSNPN, CDR2 SVGIG (reference sequence). The CDR3 totals 11 residues. Trimming pared 2 bases from V and 11 bases from J, leaving 10 bases between. Written as DNA, the CDR3 is TGTGCCTGGAGTTCAGATCAGAAGCAGTTCTTC. Protein sequence: CAWSSDQKQFF.

The chain is built from TRBV28 and TRBJ1-1; 8 positions agree with TRBD1. Germline CDR1 reads MDHEN; CDR2 reads SYDVKM. The CDR3 has 15 amino acids. Trimming took 3 bases from V and 0 from J; bases not matched to a gene: 3. In DNA form, the CDR3 reads TGTGCCAGCAGTTTGACAGGGGTGCTGAACACTGAAGCTTTCTTT. Protein sequence: CASSLTGVLNTEAFF. The complete variable domain, with remaining parts taken from reference TRBV28 and TRBJ1-1, reads DVKVTQSSRYLVKRTGEKVFLECVQDMDHENMFWYRQDPGLGLRLIYFSYDVKMKEKGDIPEGYSVSREKKERFSLILESASTNQTSMYLCASSLTGVLNTEAFFGQGTRLTVV.

The CDR3 DNA sequence: TGTGCCAGCAGCAAACCCGGTAGGGGGGGTGGCTACACCTTC. It is translated as CASSKPGRGGGYTF. The rearrangement uses TRBV21-1 and TRBJ1-2. TRBV21-1 is a pseudogene segment. The CDR3 runs to 14 residues.

The CDR3 spells CASSLSPGLGTIYF. The CDR3 bases are TGTGCCAGCAGTTTATCCCCGGGGTTGGGCACCATATATTTT. The J gene is TRBJ1-3, the V gene TRBV27, with D uncertain. The V and J ends lost 0 bases and 9 bases respectively, with 12 bases between them. CDR1 and CDR2 (germline): MNHEY, SMNVEV (reference sequence). This CDR3 region has 14 residues.

The chain links TRBV9 to TRBJ1-1; D is ambiguous. CDR1 SGDLS and CDR2 YYNGEE come from the germline V gene. The CDR3 has 17 amino acids. The V gene lost 0 bases and the J gene lost 1 base, with 16 bases spanning the gap. In DNA, the CDR3 is TGTGCCAGCAGCGTAGGCGTCTCGAGGAGGGAGAACACTGAAGCTTTCTTT. It yields the protein CASSVGVSRRENTEAFF.

CDR3 protein: CAWSVGAGVTGELFF. CDR3 DNA sequence: TGTGCCTGGAGTGTAGGGGCGGGAGTCACCGGGGAGCTGTTTTTT. This chain links TRBV30 with TRBJ2-2; 7 bases match TRBD2. Trimming at V came to 0 bases and at J to 4 bases, leaving 5 bases not matched to a gene. The CDR3 totals 15 residues. Germline V gene lookup returns CDR1 GTSNPN and CDR2 SVGIG (reference sequence).

The V gene is TRBV6-6, the J gene TRBJ1-5; D is possibly TRBD1 (5 bases). The CDR3 sequence is 15 residues long. The ends were cut back, 5 bases at V and 1 base at J, with 12 bases in the middle. CDR1 MNHNY and CDR2 SVGAGI come from the germline V gene (reference sequence). CDR3 region: CASSAVGGSNQPQHF. In nucleotides, the CDR3 is TGTGCCAGCAGTGCCGTGGGGGGGAGCAATCAGCCCCAGCATTTT.

The CDR3 nucleotides are TGTGCCAGCAGCCTCTCGACTAGCGGCTACGAGCAGTACTTC. Residues: CASSLSTSGYEQYF. The chain combines TRBV13 with TRBJ2-7, with 9 positions matching TRBD2. Per the germline V gene, CDR1 is PRHDT and CDR2 is FYEKMQ (reference sequence). The V and J ends lost 5 bases and 3 bases, in that order; junction bases with no gene match: 5. CDR3 length: 14 amino acids.

This chain uses TRBV28 with TRBJ1-3; no clear D gene. Germline-derived CDR1 and CDR2 are MDHEN and SYDVKM. This CDR3 region has 13 residues. V was clipped by 10 bases and J by 0 bases, with 10 bases between them. CDR3 sequence (DNA): TGTGCCACCTACCTGTACTCTGGAAACACCATATATTTT. This sequence encodes CATYLYSGNTIYF. Full variable domain (rest looked up from reference TRBV28 and TRBJ1-3): DVKVTQSSRYLVKRTGEKVFLECVQDMDHENMFWYRQDPGLGLRLIYFSYDVKMKEKGDIPEGYSVSREKKERFSLILESASTNQTSMYLCATYLYSGNTIYFGEGSWLTVV.

This chain connects TRBV4-1 to TRBJ2-7; possibly TRBD1 for D (6 bases). Per germline, CDR1 MGHRA and CDR2 YSYEKL. Trimming cost V 0 bases and J 7 bases, with 16 bases left between them. The CDR3 runs 15 residues. The CDR3 loop reads CASSQDVQGSWEQYF. The DNA for the CDR3 is TGCGCCAGCAGCCAAGATGTCCAGGGGTCCTGGGAGCAGTACTTC.